This T cell receptor beta chain was recorded in a study of T cell repertoires in cytomegalovirus infection. Across the study: TCR beta signatures that were public indicated CMV infection and matching HLA type.

TCRdb re-called the reads through MiXCR, storing one row per CDR3 protein. In the table there are roughly 640,000 distinct CDR3 sequences, approximately 24% of which are singletons. This clonotype was counted at least ten times. The receptor was isolated from a human donor in good health (CMV status not recorded). Some clones in this sample may be carry-over from other donors' samples. Input material: CD8+ T cells from PBMCs.

The CDR3 sequence is CASSQWRGDPNEKLFF. CDR3 DNA: TGCGCCAGCAGCCAGTGGAGAGGGGATCCTAATGAAAAACTGTTTTTT. The V call is TRBV4-3, the J call TRBJ1-4, with a tentative D call TRBD1 (5 bases). Germline lookup yields CDR1 LGHNA and CDR2 YSLEER. The CDR3 runs 16 residues. V lost 3 bases, J lost 3 bases, and 14 bases lay in between.